A single sample gave rise to the 17 T cell receptor beta chains below, sequenced in a study of T cell repertoires in cytomegalovirus infection. No antigens are known for them. MiXCR was run by TCRdb on the reads, yielding one entry per CDR3 protein. The sample records 550,000 to 700,000 distinct CDR3 sequences, over 35% being singletons. The starting material was cultured PBMCs, obtained from culture after CMV antigen stimulation. Receptors originate from a human donor in good health (CMV status not recorded). Some clones in this sample may be carry-over from other donors' samples.

This clonotype was recorded many times. The chain is built from TRBV7-2 and TRBJ2-1; no clear D gene. CDR1 SGHTA and CDR2 FQGNSA come from the germline V gene. The CDR3 has 12 residues. V lost 1 base and J lost 9, with 7 bases in between. The CDR3 sequence: CASSLVVIEQFF. The CDR3 DNA sequence: TGTGCCAGCAGCTTAGTGGTGATTGAGCAGTTCTTC. Supplemented by reference TRBV7-2 and TRBJ2-1, the full variable domain reads GAGVSQSPSNKVTEKGKDVELRCDPISGHTALYWYRQSLGQGLEFLIYFQGNSAPDKSGLPSDRFSAERTGGSVSTLTIQRTQQEDSAVYLCASSLVVIEQFFGPGTRLTVL.

This clonotype has just a few counts. The J gene is TRBJ2-1, the V gene TRBV12-3 or TRBV12-4; TRBD1 or TRBD2 may be the D gene (6 bases each). V dropped 3 bases and J dropped 1 base, with 16 bases sitting between them. The CDR3 is 17 residues long. The DNA of the CDR3 is TGTGCCAGCAGTTTGTTTTCGGGGGCACTTTCCTACAATGAGCAGTTCTTC. Residues: CASSLFSGALSYNEQFF.

Ten or more counts support this clonotype. The J gene is TRBJ2-2, the V gene TRBV7-8; D perhaps matches TRBD2 (6 bases). V was clipped by 5 bases and J by 9 bases, with 22 bases between them. The CDR3 totals 16 residues. Germline CDR1 SGHVS, CDR2 FQNEAQ. The CDR3 nucleotides are TGTGCCAGCAGCCCCGCCGGGACTGGGACTCTAAGGGAGCTGTTTTTT. This translates into CASSPAGTGTLRELFF.

This clonotype appeared a few times. This chain links TRBV7-2 with TRBJ2-7, with D maybe TRBD2 (6 bases). The CDR3 runs to 16 residues. The germline V gene has CDR1 SGHTA and CDR2 FQGNSA. Trimming pared 5 bases from V and 2 bases from J, leaving 19 bases between. The CDR3 here is CASSPRGGRSTYEQYF. The DNA of the CDR3 is TGTGCCAGCAGCCCCCGGGGTGGGAGGAGTACCTACGAGCAGTACTTC.

This clonotype has only a few counts. Germline and junction disagree at one end, which may indicate a read error. The V gene is TRBV12-3 or TRBV12-4, the J gene TRBJ1-2; D uncertain. The CDR3 extends over 12 amino acids. CDR3 in amino acids: CASSLLYAGYPF. The CDR3 region has the DNA TGTGCCAGCAGTTTACTATACGCTGGCTACCCCTTC.

This clonotype showed up many times. This sequence joins TRBV7-2 and TRBJ2-7, with unresolved D. V gave up 1 base and J gave up 2 bases, with 12 bases separating them. The length of the CDR3 is 15 residues. CDR1 is SGHTA and CDR2 is FQGNSA in the germline V gene. The CDR3 sequence is CASSLGSTQTYEQYF. The CDR3 DNA follows: TGTGCCAGCAGCTTAGGTTCGACGCAGACCTACGAGCAGTACTTC.

The chain recombines TRBV11-2 with TRBJ2-5; 7 bases fit TRBD2. V was pared by 0 bases and J by 3 bases, with 13 bases of the junction left unmatched. The CDR3 is 18 amino acids. CDR1 and CDR2 (germline): SGHAT, FQNNGV. This CDR3 is CASSLDVWGGPGEETQYF. The CDR3 coding sequence is TGTGCCAGCAGCTTAGATGTGTGGGGGGGTCCCGGGGAAGAGACCCAGTACTTC.

This rearrangement joins TRBV7-2 to TRBJ2-2; TRBD1 aligns across 8 bases. The CDR3 is 14 residues long. Per germline, CDR1 SGHTA and CDR2 FQGNSA. V lost 7 bases, J lost 7 bases, and 8 bases stayed unmatched. The CDR3: CASMENRGIGELFF. CDR3 coding DNA: TGTGCCAGCATGGAAAACAGGGGGATCGGGGAGCTGTTTTTT.

This clonotype came up once. V and J are TRBV24-1 and TRBJ1-5; D may be TRBD1 (5 bases). CDR1 and CDR2 from the germline V gene are KGHDR and SFDVKD. The CDR3 loop spans 16 amino acids. V was pared by 3 bases and J by 5 bases, with 16 bases between. The CDR3 spells CATSDAADGGDQPQHF. Here the CDR3 DNA reads TGTGCCACCAGTGATGCTGCGGATGGGGGTGATCAGCCCCAGCATTTT.

In this sample, this clonotype turned up a few times. This chain connects TRBV7-2 to TRBJ2-6; D is uncertain. V was pared by 0 bases and J by 4 bases, with 7 bases between. The CDR3 runs to 15 residues. The germline gives CDR1 SGHTA, CDR2 FQGNSA. This CDR3 is CASSLAGPGANVLTF. The CDR3 DNA follows: TGTGCCAGCAGCTTAGCAGGGCCCGGGGCCAACGTCCTGACTTTC.

The rearrangement links TRBV19 to TRBJ2-7; 8 bases are a match to TRBD2. Germline loops: CDR1 LNHDA, CDR2 SQIVND (reference sequence). The trim removed 7 bases at V and 4 bases at J, leaving 12 bases unmatched. The CDR3 is 15 amino acids. In nucleotides, the CDR3 is TGTGCCAGTACCTCTGCTAGCGGGCCCGGATACGAGCAGTACTTC. Its protein is CASTSASGPGYEQYF.

This clonotype was detected ten times or more. In DNA, the CDR3 is TGTGCCAGCAGTTACTCGTTTAGCGGGGGGGAAATAGATACGCAGTATTTT. Protein sequence: CASSYSFSGGEIDTQYF. The chain links TRBV6-5 to TRBJ2-3, with 11 bases matching TRBD2. V shed 0 bases, J shed 5 bases, and the junction held 7 bases outside the gene matches. There are 17 residues in the CDR3. Per germline, CDR1 MNHEY and CDR2 SVGAGI.

The chain links TRBV4-3 to TRBJ2-7; D might be TRBD2 (5 bases). The CDR3 extends over 16 amino acids. V was shortened by 0 bases and J by 0 bases, with 12 bases between the two germline ends. Germline assignment: CDR1 LGHNA and CDR2 YSLEER. CDR3 region: CASSQDPAGSSYEQYF. The DNA for the CDR3 is TGCGCCAGCAGCCAAGACCCGGCGGGCAGCTCCTACGAGCAGTACTTC.

This clonotype has a handful of counts. This chain connects TRBV6-8 to TRBJ2-3, with TRBD2 matching 14 bases. Per the germline V gene, CDR1 is MNHGY and CDR2 is SAAAGT. The CDR3 is 18 residues long. V lost 6 bases and J lost 3; bases outside the gene matches: 11. The CDR3 DNA reads TGTGCCAGCAGACCGGGACTAGCGGGAGAAGGAGGTACAGATACGCAGTATTTT. Translation: CASRPGLAGEGGTDTQYF.

The V gene is TRBV4-1, the J gene TRBJ1-1, with unresolved D. This CDR3 region has 13 residues. Trimming pared 6 bases from V and 6 bases from J, leaving 14 bases between. CDR1 MGHRA and CDR2 YSYEKL come from the germline V gene. CDR3 DNA sequence: TGCGCCAGCAGACCAAACGGCGTGGCTGAAGCTTTCTTT. This codes for CASRPNGVAEAFF.

This clonotype was counted a few times. This chain links TRBV7-2 with TRBJ1-6, with a tentative D call TRBD1 (5 bases). Trimming shortened V by 4 bases and J by 4 bases, and 11 bases separated the two germline ends. The CDR3 length is 15 residues. The germline V gene has CDR1 SGHTA and CDR2 FQGNSA. This chain's CDR3 is CASSWGIAYNSPLHF. In DNA, the CDR3 is TGTGCCAGCAGCTGGGGGATCGCATATAATTCACCCCTCCACTTT.

This chain connects TRBV5-6 to TRBJ1-3; D might be TRBD1 (5 bases). This CDR3 has 15 amino acids. V gave up 4 bases and J gave up 0 bases, with 11 bases separating them. Germline V gives CDR1 SGHDT, CDR2 YYEEEE. CDR3 bases: TGTGCCAGCAGCACAGGTTGGCCCTCTGGAAACACCATATATTTT. Translating it yields CASSTGWPSGNTIYF.